This TCR beta chain was retrieved from a study of patients with pleural tuberculosis (dated by TCRdb to 2013 to 2016). This clonotype was seen many times. The target of this receptor is not known. The junction differs from germline at one of its ends, possibly a read error. Sequencing relied on an Illumina Genome Analyzer IIx. TCRdb reprocessing: public reads trimmed at Q25 with fastp, clones called with MiXCR, in-frame beta chains kept. Each CDR3 protein appears once, grouped with its most common genes and DNA. The sample yields approximately 53,000 distinct CDR3 sequences; about 7.3% were counted once. Roughly 17% of the sample is in the top ten clones. The CDR3 starts with the cysteine, ends with the phenylalanine, and has 15 residues. Left in the record is the CDR3 DNA by itself, 45 bases read in frame from the first base. CDR1 and CDR2 are read off the germline V gene as LGHNA and YNFKEQ.

The rearranged chain carries TRBV4-2 and TRBJ2-1, and 8 bases in between align with TRBD2. The receptor's source is a human donor with pleural tuberculosis. The nucleotide sequence is TGTGCCAGCAGCCAGGTAGCGGGATCCTTCAATGAGCAGTTCTTC. Its coded protein is CASSQVAGSFNEQFF.